This entry lists 17 T cell receptor beta chains sequenced from one sample in a study of Ad26.COV2.S vaccination and SARS-CoV-2 variants. Data came from immunoSEQ multiplex PCR; TCRdb stores just in-frame clones and leaves some out. The sample holds around 270,000 clones, roughly 85% seen once. Treatment described: 19 received Ad26.COV2.S at low or high dose, single or two shots; several received placebo; per-sample allocation not given. Each sample was drawn 63 days after the first injection (of vaccine or placebo). Material: peripheral blood, obtained in a trial of Ad26.COV2.S vaccine versus placebo. The source is a person between 18 and 65 years old who received the Ad26.COV2.S COVID-19 vaccine or a placebo.

V and J are TRBV7-9 and TRBJ2-1; 11 positions agree with TRBD2. The J segment lost 8 bases and the V segment lost 7 bases, leaving 16 bases of the junction unmatched. The CDR3 is 17 residues long. CDR1 is SEHNR and CDR2 is FQNEAQ in the germline V gene (reference sequence). CDR3 residues: CASNGPGGSGGVDEQFF. DNA for the CDR3: TGTGCCAGCAACGGACCGGGAGGTAGCGGGGGGGTTGATGAGCAGTTCTTC.

The V call is TRBV7-9, the J call TRBJ2-1; TRBD2 might be the D (6 bases). Trimming pared 4 bases from V and 8 bases from J, leaving 18 bases between. The germline gives CDR1 SEHNR, CDR2 FQNEAQ (reference sequence). The CDR3 has 15 amino acids. Here the CDR3 DNA reads TGTGCCAGCAGCTCATTAGCGGAGATTAGGGATGAGCAGTTCTTC. Encoded protein: CASSSLAEIRDEQFF.

The rearrangement joins TRBV5-4 to TRBJ2-6; D gene ambiguous. The CDR3 spans 13 residues. From germline, CDR1 is SGHNT and CDR2 YYREEE (reference sequence). The V and J ends lost 1 base and 4 bases respectively, with 3 bases between them. In nucleotides, the CDR3 is TGTGCCAGCAGCTTGACCGGGGCCAACGTCCTGACTTTC. Protein: CASSLTGANVLTF.

The genes are TRBV7-9 and TRBJ2-7; 8 bases are shared with TRBD1. Per germline, CDR1 SEHNR and CDR2 FQNEAQ (reference sequence). This CDR3 region has 16 residues. V shed 4 bases, J shed 4 bases, and the junction held 12 bases outside the gene matches. CDR3 sequence reads: CASSSGGTGGYYEQYF. CDR3 nucleotide sequence: TGTGCCAGCAGCTCAGGGGGGACAGGAGGGTATTACGAGCAGTACTTC.

This chain connects TRBV6-5 to TRBJ1-1; 8 nucleotides line up with TRBD1. V shed 6 bases, J shed 3 bases, and the junction held 3 bases outside the gene matches. The CDR3 has 13 amino acids. Per the germline V gene, CDR1 is MNHEY and CDR2 is SVGAGI. Here the CDR3 reads CASRGRGHTEAFF. CDR3 nucleotide sequence: TGTGCCAGCAGGGGCAGGGGGCACACTGAAGCTTTCTTT.

The chain couples TRBV5-4 to TRBJ2-2; D remains unclear. Germline V gene sequence: CDR1 SGHNT, CDR2 YYREEE (reference sequence). The CDR3 contains 15 residues. V lost 5 bases and J lost 0, with 11 bases in between. Here the CDR3 reads CASRSHQANTGELFF. The CDR3 DNA reads as TGTGCCAGCAGAAGTCATCAAGCGAACACCGGGGAGCTGTTTTTT.

This chain uses TRBV14 with TRBJ1-6; 7 bases are a match to TRBD1. This CDR3 is 15 amino acids long. Germline assignment: CDR1 SGHDN and CDR2 FVKESK. With V trimmed by 4 bases and J by 6 bases, 6 bases remained unmatched. Written as DNA, the CDR3 is TGTGCCAGCAGCCCCAGGTACAGGGGTAATTCACCCCTCCACTTT. Protein product: CASSPRYRGNSPLHF.

This clone was counted between two and nine times. The rearrangement uses TRBV7-9 and TRBJ2-7; no clear D. The V end was cut by 1 base, the J end by 0 bases, with 10 bases between. Germline CDR1 is SEHNR and CDR2 is FQNEAQ (reference sequence). This CDR3 has 15 amino acids. CDR3 protein: CASSLGRPGSYEQYV. CDR3 nucleotides: TGTGCCAGCAGCTTAGGGCGGCCAGGCTCCTACGAGCAGTACGTC.

The chain employs TRBV5-1 and TRBJ2-3; 8 bases fit TRBD1. The trim removed 1 base at V and 6 bases at J, leaving 7 bases unmatched. Germline V gene sequence: CDR1 SGHRS, CDR2 YFSETQ. CDR3 size: 15 residues. CDR3 sequence reads: CASSLRQGAADTQYF. CDR3 bases: TGCGCCAGCAGCTTGAGGCAGGGGGCTGCGGATACGCAGTATTTT.

The chain recombines TRBV9 with TRBJ1-4; D not resolved. This CDR3 comprises 16 residues. Germline CDR1 and CDR2: SGDLS and YYNGEE. V was cut by 4 bases and J by 0 bases, with 13 bases left in between. The CDR3: CASSPLPAATNEKLFF. CDR3 DNA sequence: TGTGCCAGCAGCCCCCTCCCAGCTGCAACTAATGAAAAACTGTTTTTT.

The chain is built from TRBV7-9 and TRBJ1-3, with 8 positions matching TRBD1. The CDR3 is 16 amino acids. The J segment lost 0 bases and the V segment lost 5 bases, leaving 6 bases of the junction unmatched. Germline-derived CDR1 and CDR2 are SEHNR and FQNEAQ (reference sequence). This CDR3 reads CASSLGQGRSGNTIYF. Here the CDR3 DNA reads TGTGCCAGCAGCCTAGGACAGGGACGCTCTGGAAACACCATATATTTT.

The CDR3 bases are TGCGCCAGCAGCAAATGGGGGGTAGGCTACACCTTC. The encoded protein is CASSKWGVGYTF. V and J are TRBV5-1 and TRBJ1-2; D perhaps matches TRBD1 (5 bases). With 4 bases removed from V and 8 bases from J, the gap between germline ends came to 12 bases. The CDR3 has 12 amino acids. Germline V gene lookup returns CDR1 SGHRS and CDR2 YFSETQ.

The chain couples TRBV7-8 to TRBJ2-1, with 14 positions matching TRBD2. Germline V gene lookup returns CDR1 SGHVS and CDR2 FQNEAQ. The CDR3 sequence is 16 residues long. J lost 10 bases, V lost 5 bases, and 10 bases had no gene match. The CDR3 DNA is TGTGCCAGCAGCCTCGGGGGGGGACTAGCGGGAGTAGAGCAGTTCTTC. It codes for CASSLGGGLAGVEQFF. Full variable domain (remainder filled in from reference TRBV7-8 and TRBJ2-1): GAGVSQSPRYKVAKRGQDVALRCDPISGHVSLFWYQQALGQGPEFLTYFQNEAQLDKSGLPSDRFFAERPEGSVSTLKIQRTQQEDSAVYLCASSLGGGLAGVEQFFGPGTRLTVL.

The chain couples TRBV4-2 to TRBJ1-4, with a possible D match to TRBD1 (5 bases). Germline CDR1 LGHNA, CDR2 YNFKEQ. Deletions cut 2 bases from V and 3 bases from J, with 10 bases between. CDR3 length equals 15 residues. CDR3 amino acids: CASSQPQGANEKLFF. The CDR3 coding sequence is TGTGCCAGCAGCCAACCCCAGGGCGCTAATGAAAAACTGTTTTTT.

The chain joins TRBV4-1 to TRBJ2-1; TRBD2 agrees at 10 bases. The CDR3 consists of 14 residues. Germline V lookup: CDR1 MGHRA, CDR2 YSYEKL. Trimming cost V 1 base and J 9 bases; bases outside gene matches: 3. The CDR3 nucleotides read TGCGCCAGCAGCCAAGTACTAGCGGGAATTGAGCAGTTCTTC. Protein sequence: CASSQVLAGIEQFF.

The J gene is TRBJ2-1, the V gene TRBV3-1 (or the pseudogene TRBV3-2), with TRBD2 matching over 9 bases. The CDR3 totals 15 residues. The germline V gene has CDR1 LGHDT and CDR2 YNNKEL (reference sequence). Losses at the gene ends were 8 bases for V and 3 bases for J; bases not matched to a gene: 8. The CDR3 DNA is TGTGCCAGCCAAGAGGGACTAGCAAACTACAATGAGCAGTTCTTC. As protein: CASQEGLANYNEQFF.

This clone has a handful of counts. The rearrangement joins TRBV3-1 (or the pseudogene TRBV3-2) to TRBJ2-5; perhaps TRBD1 as D (8 bases). The V gene lost 5 bases and the J gene lost 4 bases, with 14 bases spanning the gap. CDR1 and CDR2 from the germline V gene are LGHDT and YNNKEL (reference sequence). This CDR3 has 14 amino acids. In DNA form, the CDR3 reads TGTGCCAGCAGCACAGGGGGGGTAGGAGAGACCCAGTACTTC. Amino acids: CASSTGGVGETQYF.